The rows below give T cell receptor beta chains drawn from one sample of a study of tumor-infiltrating lymphocytes in primary liver carcinoma. TCRdb ran MiXCR on the multiplex PCR reads and lists one entry per CDR3 protein. This sample has fewer than 350,000 distinct CDR3 sequences, with approximately 65% found just once. The specimen sequenced was peripheral blood. These receptors all stem from a man aged 40-49 years with primary liver carcinoma and hepatitis B virus infection. CDR3s include the opening cysteine and the closing phenylalanine or tryptophan. A D gene is named only where the DNA matches it firmly. Clone size appears in some rows only: once, few, many, or a class for an expanded clone.

length	V	size	D	J	DNA	CDR3
15	TRBV11-3	-	-	TRBJ2-3	TGTGCCAGCAGCCCTGCAGACACAGGGCCAGATACGCAGTATTTT	CASSPADTGPDTQYF
14	TRBV5-1	-	-	TRBJ1-1	TGCGCCAGCACTAAGGCCAAGGGACATACTGAAGCTTTCTTT	CASTKAKGHTEAFF
14	TRBV11-3	few	-	TRBJ2-1	TGTGTCAGCAGCTTGGTGGGACCGATAAATGAGCAGTTCTTC	CVSSLVGPINEQFF
13	TRBV5-1	-	-	TRBJ2-1	TGCGCCTCATCAGGGCTGGCGGACAATGAGCAGTTCTTC	CASSGLADNEQFF
16	TRBV11-2	-	TRBD1	TRBJ2-7	TGTGCCAGCAGCTTAAATCCGGTACAGGGGGCGAGGGAGCAGTACTTC	CASSLNPVQGAREQYF
20	TRBV12-5	many	-	TRBJ2-3	TGTGCTAGTGGTTCCTATTCGATCCGGACAGGGGCGGGGGGTCCAGATACGCAGTATTTT	CASGSYSIRTGAGGPDTQYF
15	TRBV7-9	once	TRBD1	TRBJ2-7	TGTGTCAGCAGTTCTCCGGGACAGGGGGCCTACGAGCAGTACTTC	CVSSSPGQGAYEQYF
16	TRBV29-1	-	-	TRBJ2-2	TGCAGCGTTGAGACATGGGAGTCTCGAAACACCAGGGAGCTGTTTTTT	CSVETWESRNTRELFF
15	TRBV11-1	many	TRBD2	TRBJ2-2	TGTGCCAGCAGCCGAGCGGGAGAGGGTCCCGGGGAGCTGTTTTTT	CASSRAGEGPGELFF
16	TRBV4-2	once	-	TRBJ1-2	TGTGCCAGCGTCCAAGATCTTAGGGAAACTAACTATGGCTACACCTTC	CASVQDLRETNYGYTF
19	TRBV11-3	-	TRBD1	TRBJ2-3	TGTGCCAGCAGCTCCCGGACAGGGACAGGGGGGATCGACATAGGTACGCAGTATTTT	CASSSRTGTGGIDIGTQYF
16	TRBV11-2	-	TRBD2	TRBJ2-2	TGTACCAGCAGCGACGGTCTGGGAGGGCAGTCCGGGGAGCTGTTTTTT	CTSSDGLGGQSGELFF
15	TRBV5-1	-	-	TRBJ2-5	TGCGCCAGCAGCTTGGGAACGGGAAGACAAGAGACCCAGTACTTC	CASSLGTGRQETQYF
13	TRBV14	-	-	TRBJ2-3	TGTGCCAGCGGCCAAGTTGAGTCTGTCCCGCAGTATTTT	CASGQVESVPQYF
12	TRBV7-9	few	-	TRBJ2-3	TGTGCCAGCAGCTATAGCACAGATACGCAGTATTTT	CASSYSTDTQYF
15	TRBV6-6	-	-	TRBJ2-5	TGTACCAGCAGTTACATGGGTGGAGGACAAGAGACCCAGTACTTC	CTSSYMGGGQETQYF
15	TRBV14	many	-	TRBJ2-7	TGTGCCAGCAGCCAAGGAGGTAGTCCCTCCTACGAGCAGTACTTC	CASSQGGSPSYEQYF
15	TRBV29-1	-	TRBD2	TRBJ2-1	TGCAGCGTTTTGAGCCCGAGCGGGACTAAGGATGAGCAGTTCTTC	CSVLSPSGTKDEQFF
14	TRBV5-1	-	TRBD2	TRBJ2-1	TGCGCCAGCACGCCCGGGACTAGCGGCAATGAGCAGTTCTTC	CASTPGTSGNEQFF
13	TRBV6-1	-	-	TRBJ2-4	TGTGCCAGCAGGGGACGGACAAAAAACATTCAGTACTTC	CASRGRTKNIQYF
17	TRBV5-1	-	-	TRBJ2-1	TGCGCCAGCAGCTTGATGTTCGCCGAGAGCTCCTACAATGAGCAGTTCTTC	CASSLMFAESSYNEQFF
14	TRBV6-2/TRBV6-3	many	-	TRBJ2-2	TGTGCCAGCAGTTACAGGGGGGACACCGGGGAGCTGTTTTTT	CASSYRGDTGELFF
16	TRBV6-5	-	-	TRBJ2-6	TGTGCCAGCAGATGGGACGGAAGCTCTGGGGCCAACGTCCTGACTTTC	CASRWDGSSGANVLTF
17	TRBV12-3/TRBV12-4	many	TRBD2	TRBJ2-4	TGTGCCAGCAGCTTAGCGGGAGGGCCGTTCGCCAAAAACATTCAGTACTTC	CASSLAGGPFAKNIQYF
16	TRBV12-3/TRBV12-4	few	TRBD2	TRBJ2-7	TGTGCCAGCAGTTTTGTAGGTCTAGCGGGTGCTTCCGAGCAGTACTTC	CASSFVGLAGASEQYF
15	TRBV5-1	-	TRBD1	TRBJ1-6	TGCGCCAGCAGCTTGTCGGGACAGACTTCTTCACCCCTTCACTTT	CASSLSGQTSSPLHF
15	TRBV11-3	-	TRBD2	TRBJ2-1	TGTGCCAGCAGCTTGGGACTATCTCAAGGCAATGATCAGTTCTTC	CASSLGLSQGNDQFF
13	TRBV11-1	-	TRBD1	TRBJ2-7	TGTGCCAACAGGGGGAAGCGACCCTACGGGCAGTACTTC	CANRGKRPYGQYF
18	TRBV4-2	-	TRBD2	TRBJ2-5	TGTGCCAGCAGCCAAGATTATGGCGGACTAGCGGGAGAAGAGACCCAGTACTTC	CASSQDYGGLAGEETQYF
15	TRBV11-1	-	TRBD2	TRBJ2-1	TGTGCCAACAGCTTACTAGCGGGCACCTTAGTTGAGCAGTTCTTC	CANSLLAGTLVEQFF
15	TRBV12-3/TRBV12-4	many	TRBD2	TRBJ2-2	TGTGCCAGCAGTTTGCGGGAGGGCCGTCACGGGGAGCTGTTTTTT	CASSLREGRHGELFF
13	TRBV12-3/TRBV12-4	once	TRBD1	TRBJ2-7	TGTGCCAGCGGGGACAGGGCCACCTGCGAGCAGTACTTC	CASGDRATCEQYF
15	TRBV12-3/TRBV12-4	many	-	TRBJ1-2	TGTGCCAGCAGTCCCGAACAGGGCCTGATCTATGGCTACACCTTC	CASSPEQGLIYGYTF
14	TRBV11-2	-	-	TRBJ2-1	TGTGCCGGCAGCTTAGGGATGGCGGGGAATGAGCAGTTCTTC	CAGSLGMAGNEQFF
14	TRBV28	-	-	TRBJ1-3	TGTGCCAGCCAGCCGGGGGCTTCTGGAAACACCATATATTTT	CASQPGASGNTIYF
13	TRBV29-1	many	TRBD2	TRBJ2-3	TGCAGCGTTGGTGGGACTAGCGGAGATACGCAGTATTTT	CSVGGTSGDTQYF
16	TRBV4-2	many	-	TRBJ2-3	TGTGCCAGCAGCCAAGATTCGCGCGGTAGCACAGATACGCAGTATTTT	CASSQDSRGSTDTQYF
15	TRBV29-1	-	-	TRBJ2-1	TGCAGCGTTGGAATGCAGGGGATGGTCGACAATGAGCGGTTCTTC	CSVGMQGMVDNERFF
15	TRBV7-9	-	-	TRBJ2-2	TGTGCCAGCAGCTTAGCGGGGCCGAATACCGGGGAGCTGTTTTTT	CASSLAGPNTGELFF
19	TRBV6-2/TRBV6-3	few	TRBD2	TRBJ2-7	TGTGCCAACAGTTACTCGAGTACGTGGGCTAGCGGGAGCTCCTACGAGCAGTACTTC	CANSYSSTWASGSSYEQYF